This T cell receptor beta chain was obtained from a study of cytomegalovirus exposure and HLA in healthy donors. The length of the CDR3 is 14 residues. Germline CDR1 reads SGDLS; CDR2 reads YYNGEE. V gave up 4 bases and J gave up 5 bases; unmatched junction bases: 4. The PCR ran on 60 Vbeta and 13 Jbeta primers. Original methodology: Among the unique TCR beta chains that a later analysis counted, about 85 million in all, approximately 12 million were shared. The repertoire was sequenced with immunoSEQ multiplex PCR; TCRdb's copy has only in-frame clones and lacks some. The DNA gave D and trimming, while V, J and clone size come from that table. The sample holds over 150,000 clones; around 86% are singletons and the top ten take around 1.6%.

The sequence was collected from a man between 50 and 59 years old in good health and CMV-seronegative. The chain carries TRBV9 and TRBJ2-5; the match to TRBD1 covers 11 bases. Source material: PBMCs. CDR3 nucleotides: TGTGCCAGCAGCCCTGGGACAGGGGGGGAGACCCAGTACTTC. Translation gives CASSPGTGGETQYF.